The source of this TCR beta chain is a study of blood T cell repertoires in COVID-19. About the research overall: Both acute and convalescent COVID-19 samples were obtained from the United States, Italy and Spain. PBMCs, B-cell-depleted T cells, or T cells provided the cDNA or gDNA that made up the material.

Per the authors' pipeline: From reference gene primer amplification, estimates of nucleated cell counts were derived. TCRdb's copy holds only in-frame clones and misses some; the assay was immunoSEQ multiplex PCR. V and J calls and clone size are copied from that table; D and trimming were computed from the DNA. The repertoire consists of tens of thousands of clones, with approximately 90% occurring once and the leading ten covering 6% to 8%. Trimming left V 6 bases short and J 8 bases short, with 19 bases between. CDR1 and CDR2 from the germline V gene are LNHDA and SQIVND (reference sequence). The CDR3 runs 14 residues.

This TCR was sampled from a woman of 80 years or more with active COVID-19. This chain links TRBV19 with TRBJ1-1; D gene ambiguous. Material: peripheral blood. This CDR3 is CASRPHGPLWEAFF. The CDR3 DNA reads TGTGCCAGTAGGCCCCATGGGCCTCTGTGGGAAGCTTTCTTT.